This TCR beta chain was sequenced in a study of T cells after yellow fever vaccination. Notes on the study in general: Most clones from primary vaccination resurfaced after the booster (around 95% CD4, around 89% CD8). A weaker but faster secondary response was observed, peaking on day 5 versus 15. Across the CD4 and CD8 compartments, a small share of clonotypes was present in both.

To note about this clonotype: Antigen: not known. The junction shows a germline mismatch at one end, possibly a read error.

UMIs and a universal primer site were added when TCR cDNA was made by 5'RACE template switching. TCRdb re-analysed the 5' RACE reads in MiXCR, keeping a single row per CDR3 protein. The sample records 400,000 to 450,000 distinct CDR3 sequences, approximately 19% being singletons. Material: PBMCs, obtained before the yellow fever booster vaccination. This TCR was sampled from a man in his late teens or twenties who received the YFV17D yellow fever vaccine.

The DNA of the CDR3 is TGCGCCAGCATCTTGGCAGGGGGGGACCCTGAGAAGCAGTTCTTC. Protein sequence: CASILAGGDPEKQFF. The chain combines TRBV5-1 with TRBJ2-1; the D gene could be TRBD1 or TRBD2 (7 bases each). This CDR3 is 15 amino acids long. Germline V gives CDR1 SGHRS, CDR2 YFSETQ. Supplemented by reference TRBV5-1 and TRBJ2-1, the full variable domain reads KAGVTQTPRYLIKTRGQQVTLSCSPISGHRSVSWYQQTPGQGLQFLFEYFSETQRNKGNFPGRFSGRQFSNSRSEMNVSTLELGDSALYLCASILAGGDPEKQFFGPGTRLTVL.